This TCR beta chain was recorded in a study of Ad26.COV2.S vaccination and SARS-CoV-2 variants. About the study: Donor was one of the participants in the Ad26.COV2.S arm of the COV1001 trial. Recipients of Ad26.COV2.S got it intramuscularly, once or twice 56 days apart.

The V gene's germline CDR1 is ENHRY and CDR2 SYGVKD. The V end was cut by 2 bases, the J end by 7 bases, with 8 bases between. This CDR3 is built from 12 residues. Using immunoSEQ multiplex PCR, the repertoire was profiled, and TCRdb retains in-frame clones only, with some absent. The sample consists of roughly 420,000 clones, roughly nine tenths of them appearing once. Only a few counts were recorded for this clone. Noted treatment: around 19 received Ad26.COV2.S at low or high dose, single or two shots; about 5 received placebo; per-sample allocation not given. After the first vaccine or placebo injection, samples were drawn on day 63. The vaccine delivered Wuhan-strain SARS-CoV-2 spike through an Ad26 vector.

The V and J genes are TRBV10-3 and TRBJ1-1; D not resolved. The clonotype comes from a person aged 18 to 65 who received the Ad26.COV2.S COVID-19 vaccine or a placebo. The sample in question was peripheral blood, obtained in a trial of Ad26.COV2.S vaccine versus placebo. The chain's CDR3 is CAISERQVEAFF. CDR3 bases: TGTGCCATCAGTGAGAGGCAAGTTGAAGCTTTCTTT.